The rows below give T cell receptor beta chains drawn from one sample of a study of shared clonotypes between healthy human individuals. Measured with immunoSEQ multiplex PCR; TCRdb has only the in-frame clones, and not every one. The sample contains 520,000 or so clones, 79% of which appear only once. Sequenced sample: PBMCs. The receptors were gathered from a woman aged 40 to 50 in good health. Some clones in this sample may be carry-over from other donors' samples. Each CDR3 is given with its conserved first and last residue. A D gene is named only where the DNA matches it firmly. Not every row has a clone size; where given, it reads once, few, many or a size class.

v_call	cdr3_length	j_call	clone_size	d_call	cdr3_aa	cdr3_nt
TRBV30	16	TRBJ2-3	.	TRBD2	CAWSYGTSGQGDTQYF	TGTGCCTGGAGCTACGGGACTAGCGGACAGGGGGATACGCAGTATTTT
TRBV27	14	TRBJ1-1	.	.	CASRPPNGVTEAFF	TGTGCCAGCCGACCTCCCAATGGTGTCACTGAAGCTTTCTTT
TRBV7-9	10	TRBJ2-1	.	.	CASRGNEQFF	TGTGCCAGCAGGGGGAATGAGCAGTTCTTC
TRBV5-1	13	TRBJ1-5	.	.	CASNLGSNQPQHF	TGCGCCAGCAACTTGGGTAGCAATCAGCCCCAGCATTTT
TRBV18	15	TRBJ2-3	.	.	CASSPTTGRTDTQYF	TGTGCCAGCTCACCTACGACAGGGAGGACAGATACGCAGTATTTT
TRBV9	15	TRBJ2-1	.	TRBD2	CASSASGRPYNEQFF	TGTGCCAGCAGCGCAAGCGGGAGACCCTACAATGAGCAGTTCTTC
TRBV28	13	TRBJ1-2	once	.	CASSLRGPYGYTF	TGTGCCAGCAGTTTGCGGGGCCCCTATGGCTACACCTTC
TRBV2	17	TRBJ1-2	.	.	CATDGSAGTQRIYGYTF	TGTGCCACCGACGGGTCGGCAGGGACCCAAAGGATCTATGGCTACACCTTC
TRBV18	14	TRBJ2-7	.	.	CASSSVTSSYEQYF	TGTGCCAGCTCATCCGTAACAAGCTCCTACGAGCAGTACTTC
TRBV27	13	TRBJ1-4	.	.	CASSFSGGRKLFF	TGTGCCAGCAGTTTTAGCGGGGGGCGGAAACTGTTTTTT
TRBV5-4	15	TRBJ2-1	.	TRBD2	CASSLGTSGINEQFF	TGTGCCAGCAGCTTGGGGACTAGCGGGATTAATGAGCAGTTCTTC
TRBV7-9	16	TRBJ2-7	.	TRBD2	CASSLGLGSYSYEQYF	TGTGCCAGCAGCCTGGGACTAGGTTCCTACTCCTACGAGCAGTACTTC
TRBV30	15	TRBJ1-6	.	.	CAWSVLPREGSPLHF	TGTGCCTGGAGTGTACTTCCAAGGGAGGGCTCACCCCTCCACTTT
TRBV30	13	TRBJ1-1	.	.	CAWSAGWNTEAFF	TGTGCCTGGAGTGCGGGGTGGAACACTGAAGCTTTCTTT
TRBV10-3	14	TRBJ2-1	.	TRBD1	CAISTGAYYNEQFF	TGTGCCATCAGCACAGGGGCCTACTACAATGAGCAGTTCTTC
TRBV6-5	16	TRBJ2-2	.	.	CASSYSSGRGTGELFF	TGTGCCAGCAGTTATTCGTCCGGGAGAGGCACCGGGGAGCTGTTTTTT
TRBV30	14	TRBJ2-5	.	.	CAWRTSGPWETQYF	TGTGCCTGGAGAACGAGTGGGCCGTGGGAGACCCAGTACTTC
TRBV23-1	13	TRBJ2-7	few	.	CASSQSAFYEQYF	TGCGCCAGCAGTCAATCGGCGTTCTACGAGCAGTACTTC
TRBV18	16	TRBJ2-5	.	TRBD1	CASSPRQGSVAETQYF	TGTGCCAGCTCACCTCGACAGGGGAGTGTCGCGGAGACCCAGTACTTC
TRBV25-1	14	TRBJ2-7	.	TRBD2	CASSEGTSGKGQYF	TGTGCCAGCAGTGAGGGGACTAGCGGGAAGGGGCAGTACTTC